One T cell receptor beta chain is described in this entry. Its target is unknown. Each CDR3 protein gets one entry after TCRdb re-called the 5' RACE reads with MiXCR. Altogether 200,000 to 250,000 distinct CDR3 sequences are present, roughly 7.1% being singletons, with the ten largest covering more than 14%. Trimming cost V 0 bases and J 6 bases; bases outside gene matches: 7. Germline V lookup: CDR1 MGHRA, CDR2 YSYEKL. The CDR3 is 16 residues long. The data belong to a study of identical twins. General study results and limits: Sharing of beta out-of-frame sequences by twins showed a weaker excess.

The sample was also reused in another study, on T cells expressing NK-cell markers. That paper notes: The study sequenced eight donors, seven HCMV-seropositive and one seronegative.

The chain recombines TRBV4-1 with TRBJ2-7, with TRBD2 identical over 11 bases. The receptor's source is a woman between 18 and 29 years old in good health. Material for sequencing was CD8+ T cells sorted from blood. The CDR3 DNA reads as TGCGCCAGCAGCCAAGAGATAGCGGGAGGGAGCAGCGAGCAGTACTTC. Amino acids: CASSQEIAGGSSEQYF.